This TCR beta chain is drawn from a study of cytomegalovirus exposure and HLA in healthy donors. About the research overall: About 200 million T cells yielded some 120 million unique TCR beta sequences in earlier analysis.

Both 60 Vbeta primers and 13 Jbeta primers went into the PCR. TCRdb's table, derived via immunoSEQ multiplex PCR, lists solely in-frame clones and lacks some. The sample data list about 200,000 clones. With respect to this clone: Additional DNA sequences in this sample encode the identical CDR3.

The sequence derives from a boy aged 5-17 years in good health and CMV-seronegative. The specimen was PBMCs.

CDR3 residues: CASSQDSGGAETQYF. CDR3 DNA sequence: TGTGCCAGCAGCCAAGATTCAGGGGGCGCGGAGACCCAGTACTTC. The gene calls are TRBV4-2 and TRBJ2-5; 8 positions match TRBD1. This CDR3 spans 15 amino acids. Trimming removed 0 bases from V and 5 bases from J; junction bases left unmatched: 5. CDR1 is LGHNA, CDR2 YNFKEQ, per germline.